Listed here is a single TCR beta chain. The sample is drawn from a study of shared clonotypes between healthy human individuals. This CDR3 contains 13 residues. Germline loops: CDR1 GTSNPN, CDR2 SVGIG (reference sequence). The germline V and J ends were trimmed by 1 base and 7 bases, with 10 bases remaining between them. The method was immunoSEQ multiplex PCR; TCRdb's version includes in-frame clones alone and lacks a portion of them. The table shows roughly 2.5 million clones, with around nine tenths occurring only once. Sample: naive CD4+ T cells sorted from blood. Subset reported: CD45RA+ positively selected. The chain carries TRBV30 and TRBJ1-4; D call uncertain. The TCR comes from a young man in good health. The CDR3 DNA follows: TGTGCCTGGAGTGAACAGCCAAGTGAAAAACTGTTTTTT. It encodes CAWSEQPSEKLFF.